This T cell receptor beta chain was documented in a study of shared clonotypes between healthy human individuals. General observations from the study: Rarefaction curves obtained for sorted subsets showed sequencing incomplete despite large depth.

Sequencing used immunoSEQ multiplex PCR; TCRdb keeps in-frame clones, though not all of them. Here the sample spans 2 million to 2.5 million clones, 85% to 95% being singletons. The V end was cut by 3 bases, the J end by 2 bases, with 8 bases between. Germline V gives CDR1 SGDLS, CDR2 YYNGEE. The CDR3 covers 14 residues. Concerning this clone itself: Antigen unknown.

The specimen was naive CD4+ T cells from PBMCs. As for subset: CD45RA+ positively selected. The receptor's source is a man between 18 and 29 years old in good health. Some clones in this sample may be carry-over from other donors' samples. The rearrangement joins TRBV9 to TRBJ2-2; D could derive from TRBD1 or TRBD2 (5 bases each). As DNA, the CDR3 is TGTGCCAGCAGCGCGAGGGGAAACACCGGGGAGCTGTTTTTT. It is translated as CASSARGNTGELFF.